Shown below are 16 T cell receptor beta chains from a single sample sequenced in a study of Ad26.COV2.S vaccination and SARS-CoV-2 variants (dated by TCRdb to the early 2020s). Libraries came from the immunoSEQ multiplex PCR assay. TCRdb obtained this table from immuneACCESS and retained in-frame rearrangements with V and J assigned. These tables miss some clones; where compared with another copy, unresolved V genes account for less than half of the shortfall, and the remainder is unexplained. The sample profile shows about 350,000 clones; 86% of them were found once. The ten largest clonotypes hold roughly a tenth of the sample. This specimen's treatment or condition label, interpreted: some 20 received Ad26.COV2.S at low or high dose, single or two shots; about 5 received placebo; per-sample allocation not given. Repertoires of vaccine and placebo recipients were sequenced from samples taken on day 63 after the first injection.

Source: peripheral blood, taken in a trial of Ad26.COV2.S vaccine versus placebo. The receptors were sampled from a person aged 18 to 59 who received the Ad26.COV2.S COVID-19 vaccine or a placebo.

The CDR3, as DNA: TGTGCCAGAAGCTTGGTAGGTGGGCGTACCTACGAGCAGTACTTC. Protein: CARSLVGGRTYEQYF. The rearrangement joins TRBV5-3 to TRBJ2-7; D uncertain. TRBV5-3 is an open reading frame whose function is uncertain. The CDR3 is made up of 15 amino acids. Trimming took off 0 bases at V and 2 bases at J, with 12 bases between the two ends.

The J gene is TRBJ1-6, the V gene TRBV27; D uncertain. Germline CDR1 and CDR2: MNHEY and SMNVEV (reference sequence). CDR3 length: 14 residues. The germline V and J ends were trimmed by 2 bases and 6 bases, with 8 bases remaining between them. This CDR3 is CASSLGGPNSPLHF. The CDR3 coding sequence is TGTGCCAGCAGTTTAGGAGGTCCTAATTCACCCCTCCACTTT.

The chain carries TRBV3-1 (or the pseudogene TRBV3-2) and TRBJ1-6, with TRBD1 matching 7 bases. This CDR3 region has 14 residues. From germline, CDR1 is LGHDT and CDR2 YNNKEL (reference sequence). V shed 3 bases, J shed 8 bases, and the junction held 4 bases outside the gene matches. CDR3 loop: CASSHPGGYSPLHF. The CDR3 nucleotides read TGTGCCAGCAGCCACCCAGGGGGGTATTCACCCCTCCACTTT.

The J gene is TRBJ2-1, the V gene TRBV10-3, with TRBD2 matching over 7 bases. The CDR3 contains 14 residues. V shed 11 bases and J 8 bases; nucleotides not matched to a gene: 15. In germline, CDR1 is ENHRY, CDR2 SYGVKD. The CDR3: CAGKRDPNGDEQFF. The CDR3 DNA is TGTGCCGGAAAGCGGGACCCCAATGGGGATGAGCAGTTCTTC.

The chain combines TRBV7-9 with TRBJ1-1; D is possibly TRBD1 (5 bases). Trimming cost V 1 base and J 0 bases, with 15 bases left between them. The CDR3 is 17 residues long. The germline gives CDR1 SEHNR, CDR2 FQNEAQ (reference sequence). CDR3 nucleotide sequence: TGTGCCAGCAGCTTAGTCGACTGGCGGGGGTTGAACACTGAAGCTTTCTTT. The encoded protein is CASSLVDWRGLNTEAFF.

The chain has TRBV4-1 and TRBJ2-7; maybe TRBD2 (6 bases). The V and J ends lost 1 base and 0 bases respectively, with 10 bases between them. Germline V gives CDR1 MGHRA, CDR2 YSYEKL. The CDR3 spans 15 residues. CDR3 amino acids: CASSQVASDSYEQYF. The CDR3 region has the DNA TGCGCCAGCAGCCAAGTGGCTAGCGACTCCTACGAGCAGTACTTC.

V usage is TRBV4-1 and J usage is TRBJ1-3, with D unclear. The CDR3 has 16 residues. Between the trimmed V and J ends, which lost 6 bases and 0 bases, there was a span of 15 bases. Germline V gene data show CDR1 as MGHRA and CDR2 as YSYEKL. CDR3 sequence reads: CASSHDLADSGNTIYF. CDR3 bases: TGCGCCAGCAGTCACGACCTAGCGGACTCTGGAAACACCATATATTTT.

A single count supports this clone. This chain joins TRBV4-3 and TRBJ1-2, with D perhaps TRBD1 (6 bases). CDR1 and CDR2 (germline): LGHNA, YSLEER. Between the trimmed V and J ends, which lost 0 bases and 5 bases, there was a span of 13 bases. CDR3 length equals 15 residues. The CDR3 loop is CASSQDGGTPYGYTF. DNA for the CDR3: TGCGCCAGCAGCCAAGATGGAGGGACACCGTATGGCTACACCTTC.

CDR3 nucleotide sequence: TGTGCCAGCAGTGAATCGACCATATTACCTACCTACGAGCAGTACTTC. Its protein is CASSESTILPTYEQYF. The chain recombines TRBV25-1 with TRBJ2-7, with D uncertain. This CDR3 is built from 16 residues. Trimming removed 1 base at V and 2 bases at J, with 15 bases between. Germline values: CDR1 MGHDK, CDR2 SYGVNS.

V gene TRBV24-1 combines with J gene TRBJ2-3, with 8 bases identical to TRBD2. The junction had 7 bases not matched to a gene; V was cut back by 3 bases and J by 0 bases. Germline V CDR1 and CDR2: KGHDR, SFDVKD. This CDR3 is built from 17 residues. CDR3 sequence: CATSDPLLAVSTDTQYF. The CDR3 nucleotides are TGTGCCACCAGTGATCCCCTACTAGCGGTTAGCACAGATACGCAGTATTTT.

V is TRBV30 and J is TRBJ1-2; no clear D. The CDR3 extends over 14 amino acids. Between the trimmed V and J ends, which lost 0 bases and 7 bases, there was a span of 15 bases. CDR1 and CDR2 (germline): GTSNPN, SVGIG (reference sequence). This CDR3 reads CAWSVHEATLGYTF. The CDR3 DNA reads TGTGCCTGGAGTGTACACGAGGCAACTCTTGGCTACACCTTC.

The chain has TRBV28 and TRBJ2-1; 7 bases are a match to TRBD1. The CDR3 totals 13 residues. CDR1 and CDR2 from the germline V gene are MDHEN and SYDVKM. V was clipped by 6 bases and J by 8 bases; unmatched bases: 7. The CDR3 nucleotides read TGTGCCAGCAGCCCCGACAGGGACGATGAGCAGTTCTTC. Protein product: CASSPDRDDEQFF.

The chain is built from TRBV7-2 and TRBJ1-3; TRBD1 matches 9 bases. Trimming at V came to 4 bases and at J to 7 bases, leaving 8 bases not matched to a gene. Germline V gene sequence: CDR1 SGHTA, CDR2 FQGNSA. The CDR3 contains 15 residues. The CDR3 is CASSSPGTGRNTIYF. The CDR3 DNA follows: TGTGCCAGCAGCTCACCTGGGACAGGGAGGAACACCATATATTTT.

The CDR3 bases are TGTGCCAGCAGCTTGGGGACAGGGGGCCGTTCCGTCAATCAGCCCCAGCATTTT. Encoded protein: CASSLGTGGRSVNQPQHF. This chain connects TRBV5-4 to TRBJ1-5; TRBD1 matches at 11 bases. The V and J ends lost 0 bases and 3 bases, in that order; junction bases with no gene match: 8. From germline, CDR1 is SGHNT and CDR2 YYREEE (reference sequence). This CDR3 has 18 amino acids.

This clone was detected a few times. V gene TRBV6-5 combines with J gene TRBJ2-1, with D unresolved. Trimming removed 5 bases from V and 5 bases from J, with 4 bases in between. Germline V CDR1 and CDR2: MNHEY, SVGAGI. CDR3 length: 11 residues. CDR3 DNA sequence: TGTGCCAGCAGTAATCACAATGAGCAGTTCTTC. Its protein is CASSNHNEQFF.

CDR3 protein: CASSQAYRGRATEAFF. The DNA of the CDR3 is TGCGCCAGCAGCCAAGCCTACAGGGGGCGAGCCACTGAAGCTTTCTTT. The chain links TRBV4-1 to TRBJ1-1; the match to TRBD1 covers 9 bases. V shed 1 base, J shed 4 bases, and the junction held 7 bases outside the gene matches. This CDR3 is built from 16 residues. CDR1 and CDR2 from the germline V gene are MGHRA and YSYEKL.